This T cell receptor (beta chain) was sequenced for a study of vaccination effects on CD4 cells after COVID-19. Study in general: Post-vaccine specimens arrived a median 72 days past the second dose.

Germline assignment: CDR1 SEHNR and CDR2 FQNEAQ (reference sequence). The CDR3 has 13 amino acids. Trimming took 3 bases from V and 6 from J; bases not matched to a gene: 5. In its sample, this clone was seen once. The antigen is undetermined. Isolation of CD4+ T cells took place after 10 days of culture. Each participant was given two doses of one vaccine (BNT162b2 or mRNA-1273). The study's findings and limits: Marked contraction was observed in infection-induced and vaccine-induced clones late after vaccination.

Method: immunoSEQ multiplex PCR; TCRdb's copy keeps in-frame clones and lacks some. The table records approximately 38,000 clones, about two thirds of them present only once. The starting material was CD4+ T cells from PBMCs cultured without peptide, obtained after COVID-19 vaccination. This sequence was found in a human donor who received a COVID-19 vaccine. The chain uses TRBV7-9 and TRBJ2-7, with TRBD2 identical over 7 bases. The CDR3 bases are TGTGCCAGCAGCTTGGCGGGGGTGTCCGAGCAGTACTTC. Translating it yields CASSLAGVSEQYF.